The next 18 T cell receptor beta chains were all read from a single sample in a study of cytomegalovirus exposure and HLA in healthy donors. Repertoires were generated with immunoSEQ multiplex PCR, while TCRdb's copy carries only in-frame clones and drops some. Of roughly 130,000 clones in the sample, approximately 91% were seen once. The sequenced sample consisted of PBMCs. The receptors were gathered from a man younger than 45 in good health and CMV-seronegative.

The rearrangement joins TRBV7-9 to TRBJ2-2; D gene uncertain. The CDR3 runs to 15 residues. Germline lookup yields CDR1 SEHNR and CDR2 FQNEAQ (reference sequence). V was pared by 2 bases and J by 8 bases, with 15 bases between. The CDR3 here is CASSLLVLPPGELFF. CDR3 sequence (DNA): TGTGCCAGCAGCTTATTAGTATTACCTCCGGGGGAGCTGTTTTTT.

V gene TRBV7-7 combines with J gene TRBJ2-3, with D possibly TRBD2 on 5 matching bases. The germline gives CDR1 SSHAT, CDR2 FNYEAQ (reference sequence). The CDR3 has 14 amino acids. The germline V and J ends were trimmed by 5 bases and 2 bases, with 11 bases remaining between them. CDR3 in amino acids: CASSGPGFTDTQYF. The CDR3 DNA sequence: TGTGCCAGCAGCGGACCGGGATTCACAGATACGCAGTATTTT.

A single count supports this clone. This chain uses TRBV9 with TRBJ2-1; D is possibly TRBD1 (6 bases). Germline CDR1 reads SGDLS; CDR2 reads YYNGEE. V lost 4 bases, J lost 0 bases, and 14 bases lay in between. The CDR3 length is 16 residues. The CDR3 here is CASSPRQVGSYNEQFF. CDR3 coding DNA: TGTGCCAGCAGCCCCCGACAGGTTGGCTCCTACAATGAGCAGTTCTTC.

The rearrangement uses TRBV2 and TRBJ2-3, with a tentative D call TRBD1 (5 bases). Trimming left V 5 bases short and J 0 bases short, with 21 bases between. This CDR3 contains 18 residues. Germline loops: CDR1 SNHLY, CDR2 FYNNEI. The CDR3 reads CASSSPGGASPSTDTQYF. The CDR3 DNA reads as TGTGCCAGCAGTTCCCCTGGTGGGGCAAGTCCAAGCACAGATACGCAGTATTTT. The complete variable domain, with remaining parts taken from reference TRBV2 and TRBJ2-3, reads EPEVTQTPSHQVTQMGQEVILRCVPISNHLYFYWYRQILGQKVEFLVSFYNNEISEKSEIFDDQFSVERPDGSNFTLKIRSTKLEDSAMYFCASSSPGGASPSTDTQYFGPGTRLTVL.

The chain carries TRBV11-2 and TRBJ1-4; D remains unclear. This CDR3 is 14 amino acids long. Germline values: CDR1 SGHAT, CDR2 FQNNGV. Trimming left V 5 bases short and J 8 bases short, with 15 bases between. CDR3 in DNA: TGTGCCAGCAGCCGTGAGCTAGGAGCCGAAAAACTGTTTTTT. This codes for CASSRELGAEKLFF.

This chain connects TRBV19 to TRBJ2-2; D call uncertain. Germline CDR1 LNHDA, CDR2 SQIVND (reference sequence). V was cut by 2 bases and J by 7 bases, with 5 bases left in between. The CDR3 extends over 12 amino acids. CDR3 coding DNA: TGTGCCAGTAGTATAATCAGCGGGGAGCTGTTTTTT. This sequence encodes CASSIISGELFF.

This rearrangement joins TRBV6-1 to TRBJ1-2; no firm D call. There are 14 residues in the CDR3. V was shortened by 4 bases and J by 4 bases, with 13 bases between the two germline ends. Looked up from germline, CDR1 is MNHNS and CDR2 is SASEGT. The CDR3 bases are TGTGCCAGCAGTGGAGGCGGAGGAGGCTATGGCTACACCTTC. Translating gives CASSGGGGGYGYTF.

The rearrangement uses TRBV6-5 and TRBJ2-1; D not certain. V lost 4 bases and J lost 9, with 13 bases in between. CDR1 and CDR2 from the germline V gene are MNHEY and SVGAGI. There are 13 residues in the CDR3. Written as DNA, the CDR3 is TGTGCCAGCAGTTCACGCGTTGCTGGTGAGCAGTTCTTC. Encoded protein: CASSSRVAGEQFF.

The chain recombines TRBV2 with TRBJ2-6, with 7 positions matching TRBD1. The V and J ends lost 7 bases and 3 bases, in that order; junction bases with no gene match: 3. CDR1 is SNHLY, CDR2 FYNNEI, per germline. The CDR3 loop spans 14 amino acids. CDR3 in DNA: TGTGCCAGCAAAACAGGGGTTGGGGCCAACGTCCTGACTTTC. This gives the protein CASKTGVGANVLTF.

This clone was seen only once. The rearrangement links TRBV7-9 to TRBJ2-1, with D maybe TRBD1 (6 bases). Between the trimmed V and J ends, which lost 0 bases and 1 base, there was a span of 7 bases. In germline, CDR1 is SEHNR, CDR2 FQNEAQ (reference sequence). The CDR3 loop spans 15 amino acids. DNA for the CDR3: TGTGCCAGCAGCTTAGCCCAGGGGTCCTACAATGAGCAGTTCTTC. Its translation: CASSLAQGSYNEQFF. The complete variable domain, with remaining parts taken from reference TRBV7-9 and TRBJ2-1, reads DTGVSQNPRHKITKRGQNVTFRCDPISEHNRLYWYRQTLGQGPEFLTYFQNEAQLEKSRLLSDRFSAERPKGSFSTLEIQRTEQGDSAMYLCASSLAQGSYNEQFFGPGTRLTVL.

The table lists this clone with a count of one. This chain uses TRBV15 with TRBJ1-4; D remains ambiguous. CDR1 LNHNV and CDR2 YYDKDF come from the germline V gene (reference sequence). Trimming pared 0 bases from V and 0 bases from J, leaving 17 bases between. The CDR3 loop spans 19 amino acids. CDR3 protein: CATSRDYLKGEATNEKLFF. CDR3 in DNA: TGTGCCACCAGCAGAGACTACTTGAAGGGAGAGGCAACTAATGAAAAACTGTTTTTT. The full variable domain, its missing parts supplied by reference TRBV15 and TRBJ1-4, is DAMVIQNPRYQVTQFGKPVTLSCSQTLNHNVMYWYQQKSSQAPKLLFHYYDKDFNNEADTPDNFQSRRPNTSFCFLDIRSPGLGDTAMYLCATSRDYLKGEATNEKLFFGSGTQLSVL.

CDR3 in DNA: TGTGCCAGCAGCTTGGGACAGGCCCTCGAGCAGTACTTC. This encodes CASSLGQALEQYF. The rearrangement joins TRBV7-2 to TRBJ2-7, with 8 bases lining up with TRBD1. The ends lost 3 bases at V and 6 bases at J; junction bases unmatched: 4. Per the germline V gene, CDR1 is SGHTA and CDR2 is FQGNSA. This CDR3 contains 13 residues.

This chain uses TRBV29-1 with TRBJ1-2; D is unresolved. The CDR3 has 14 residues. The V end was cut by 7 bases, the J end by 4 bases, with 19 bases between. From germline, CDR1 is SQVTM and CDR2 ANQGSEA. As DNA, the CDR3 is TGCAGCGCGTTGTCGGCAGGATCTGGCTATGGCTACACCTTC. Protein product: CSALSAGSGYGYTF.

Points on this clone: Its ends do not fully match the called genes, so a read error is possible. The J gene is TRBJ2-4, the V gene TRBV27; a weak D match, TRBD2 (6 bases). Germline CDR1 MNHEY, CDR2 SMNVEV (reference sequence). The CDR3 spans 14 residues. CDR3 nucleotide sequence: TGTGCCAGCGGAGGGCGGGGAGCCAAAAGCATTCAGTACTTC. Residues: CASGGRGAKSIQYF.

The chain is built from TRBV5-4 and TRBJ2-7; D may be TRBD1 (5 bases). From germline, CDR1 is SGHNT and CDR2 YYREEE (reference sequence). The CDR3 has 15 amino acids. The germline V and J ends were trimmed by 4 bases and 1 base, with 15 bases remaining between them. This CDR3 reads CASSADPRTSYEQYF. The DNA of the CDR3 is TGTGCCAGCAGCGCGGACCCCCGGACATCCTACGAGCAGTACTTC.

The chain carries TRBV27 and TRBJ1-1, with 7 positions matching TRBD1. The CDR3 loop spans 15 amino acids. V shed 3 bases and J 1 base; nucleotides not matched to a gene: 5. Germline V gives CDR1 MNHEY, CDR2 SMNVEV (reference sequence). This chain's CDR3 is CASSFRPGGNTEAFF. The CDR3 nucleotides read TGTGCCAGCAGTTTCCGTCCAGGGGGGAACACTGAAGCTTTCTTT.

A few counts support this clone. The chain links TRBV7-9 to TRBJ2-1; 7 positions agree with TRBD1. The CDR3 runs to 14 residues. V lost 5 bases to trimming and J lost 3 bases; unmatched junction nucleotides: 4. From germline, CDR1 is SEHNR and CDR2 FQNEAQ (reference sequence). In DNA form, the CDR3 reads TGTGCCAGCAGCCCTCGGACAGGCTACAATGAGCAGTTCTTC. This encodes CASSPRTGYNEQFF.

This chain connects TRBV19 to TRBJ1-2, with 7 bases that match TRBD1. Germline trimming cut 5 bases from V and 4 bases from J; bases unmatched to any gene: 7. The CDR3 extends over 14 amino acids. Germline V gene sequence: CDR1 LNHDA, CDR2 SQIVND (reference sequence). The CDR3 sequence: CASSLQGTAYGYTF. CDR3 DNA: TGTGCCAGTAGTTTACAGGGGACTGCCTATGGCTACACCTTC.